The 17 T cell receptor beta chains given below trace back to one sample, sequenced in a study of shared clonotypes between healthy human individuals. Some clones are missing from TCRdb's copy, which holds only in-frame ones; the method was immunoSEQ multiplex PCR. The sample contains over a million clones, approximately 97% of which appear only once. The sequencing sample was made of naive CD4+ T cells sorted from blood. Documented subset: CD45RA+ positively selected. The receptors originated from a man aged 25-45 years in good health.

V usage is TRBV25-1 and J usage is TRBJ2-5; D is unclear. This CDR3 has 13 residues. V lost 0 bases and J 3 bases, leaving 5 bases between the germline ends. Germline V gene lookup returns CDR1 MGHDK and CDR2 SYGVNS. The CDR3 protein is CASSEYAEETQYF. The CDR3 bases are TGTGCCAGCAGTGAATATGCAGAAGAGACCCAGTACTTC. Looking up the rest from reference TRBV25-1 and TRBJ2-5 gives the full variable domain: EADIYQTPRYLVIGTGKKITLECSQTMGHDKMYWYQQDPGMELHLIHYSYGVNSTEKGDLSSESTVSRIRTEHFPLTLESARPSHTSQYLCASSEYAEETQYFGPGTRLLVL.

The V and J genes are TRBV7-2 and TRBJ2-5, with TRBD1 matching 8 bases. This CDR3 has 15 amino acids. With 6 bases clipped from V and 4 bases from J, the junction kept 10 bases outside the gene matches. From germline, CDR1 is SGHTA and CDR2 FQGNSA. The CDR3 DNA is TGTGCCAGCAGACAAAGTTCAGGGGGCGGAGAGACCCAGTACTTC. Protein sequence: CASRQSSGGGETQYF.

The gene calls are TRBV7-8 and TRBJ1-5; D gene ambiguous. This CDR3 comprises 14 residues. CDR1 is SGHVS and CDR2 is FQNEAQ in the germline V gene. V was clipped by 5 bases and J by 2 bases, with 10 bases between them. CDR3 sequence: CASSRDPGNQPQHF. DNA for the CDR3: TGTGCCAGCAGCCGAGATCCAGGCAATCAGCCCCAGCATTTT.

The chain has TRBV7-2 and TRBJ2-5, with 10 bases that match TRBD1. Germline V gene lookup returns CDR1 SGHTA and CDR2 FQGNSA. V lost 1 base, J lost 6 bases, and 5 bases stayed unmatched. CDR3 length: 15 amino acids. The CDR3 region is CASSLGQGAKKTQYF. The CDR3 bases are TGTGCCAGCAGCTTAGGACAGGGGGCTAAAAAGACCCAGTACTTC.

The V and J genes are TRBV28 and TRBJ1-1; a weak D match, TRBD1 (6 bases). The germline CDR1 and CDR2 sequences are MDHEN and SYDVKM. CDR3 length: 14 residues. V was trimmed by 6 bases and J by 5 bases, leaving 16 bases between them. CDR3 DNA: TGTGCCAGCAGCCTAAGAAACAGGGAGACTGAAGCTTTCTTT. Translated: CASSLRNRETEAFF.

V gene TRBV28 combines with J gene TRBJ1-2; 9 bases line up with TRBD1. V trimming: 5 bases; J trimming: 6 bases; junction bases outside the gene matches: 16. The CDR3 totals 17 residues. In germline, CDR1 is MDHEN, CDR2 SYDVKM. CDR3 DNA sequence: TGTGCCAGCAGTCCAGGGACAGGGTCTGTGGTGGTCGATGGCTACACCTTC. Translating it yields CASSPGTGSVVVDGYTF.

V is TRBV9 and J is TRBJ2-7; 7 positions agree with TRBD1. The V segment lost 0 bases and the J segment 2 bases; nucleotides outside the gene matches: 5. This CDR3 has 15 residues. Germline assignment: CDR1 SGDLS and CDR2 YYNGEE. CDR3 nucleotide sequence: TGTGCCAGCAGCGTAGATTTCGGGACAGCCTACGAGCAGTACTTC. Its translation is CASSVDFGTAYEQYF.

The rearrangement uses TRBV9 and TRBJ2-5; TRBD1 might be the D (6 bases). The V end was cut by 2 bases, the J end by 0 bases, with 8 bases between. Germline lookup yields CDR1 SGDLS and CDR2 YYNGEE. The CDR3 is 14 amino acids. Written as DNA, the CDR3 is TGTGCCAGCAGCGTTGGACAGAACCAAGAGACCCAGTACTTC. This gives the protein CASSVGQNQETQYF.

Comments on this clone: This same CDR3 is encoded by further DNA sequences in the sample. V is TRBV5-1 and J is TRBJ2-7; 9 bases agree with TRBD2. Germline V gene sequence: CDR1 SGHRS, CDR2 YFSETQ. V shed 1 base, J shed 2 bases, and the junction held 1 base outside the gene matches. CDR3 length: 14 residues. The DNA of the CDR3 is TGCGCCAGCAGCTTGTCTAGCGGGGCCTACGAGCAGTACTTC. Protein: CASSLSSGAYEQYF.

The sample holds a few counts of this clone. This rearrangement joins TRBV27 to TRBJ1-2; D ambiguous. The V end was cut by 1 base, the J end by 5 bases, with 8 bases between. CDR1 MNHEY and CDR2 SMNVEV come from the germline V gene (reference sequence). CDR3 length equals 13 residues. The CDR3 DNA sequence: TGTGCCAGCAGTTTATACGAAGGGTATGGCTACACCTTC. It yields the protein CASSLYEGYGYTF.

V and J are TRBV10-3 and TRBJ1-4, with 8 bases identical to TRBD1. The V gene end was trimmed by 3 bases and the J gene end by 3 bases; junction bases not matched to a gene: 3. Germline lookup yields CDR1 ENHRY and CDR2 SYGVKD. This CDR3 contains 15 residues. This CDR3 reads CAISDYRGANEKLFF. The CDR3 nucleotides are TGTGCCATCAGTGACTACAGGGGGGCTAATGAAAAACTGTTTTTT.

This clone has just a few counts. V is TRBV5-1 and J is TRBJ2-5, with 10 bases aligning to TRBD2. The germline gives CDR1 SGHRS, CDR2 YFSETQ. This CDR3 comprises 14 residues. After removal of 4 bases from V and 5 bases from J, the junction contained 5 bases not matched to a gene. The CDR3 sequence is CASSEGLAMETQYF. In DNA, the CDR3 is TGCGCCAGCAGCGAGGGACTAGCGATGGAGACCCAGTACTTC.

The V and J genes are TRBV7-3 and TRBJ2-1, with a tentative D call TRBD2 (6 bases). CDR3 size: 13 residues. In germline, CDR1 is SGHTA, CDR2 FQGTGA. Trimming took 2 bases from V and 6 from J, leaving 8 bases between them. The CDR3 here is CASSLSGSNEQFF. CDR3 coding DNA: TGTGCCAGCAGCTTATCCGGGAGCAATGAGCAGTTCTTC. Together with reference TRBV7-3 and TRBJ2-1, the CDR3 gives the full variable domain: GAGVSQTPSNKVTEKGKYVELRCDPISGHTALYWYRQSLGQGPEFLIYFQGTGAADDSGLPNDRFFAVRPEGSVSTLKIQRTERGDSAVYLCASSLSGSNEQFFGPGTRLTVL.

V usage is TRBV28 and J usage is TRBJ2-4; no reliable D call. This CDR3 spans 16 amino acids. V lost 7 bases and J 0 bases, leaving 16 bases between the germline ends. CDR1 is MDHEN, CDR2 SYDVKM, per germline. CDR3 in amino acids: CASNSQPSIAKNIQYF. For the CDR3, the DNA is TGTGCCAGCAATTCCCAGCCCTCGATAGCCAAAAACATTCAGTACTTC.

To note about this clone: Other DNA sequences in the same sample also yield this CDR3. This chain links TRBV28 with TRBJ1-5; D unresolved. CDR3 length equals 12 residues. V was clipped by 4 bases and J by 4 bases, with 5 bases between them. Per the germline V gene, CDR1 is MDHEN and CDR2 is SYDVKM. The CDR3 loop reads CASSSGNQPQHF. CDR3 nucleotides: TGTGCCAGCAGTTCCGGAAATCAGCCCCAGCATTTT.

This clone was seen once. The CDR3 spells CASSLQTTQYF. CDR3 DNA sequence: TGTGCCAGCAGCTTACAAACTACGCAGTATTTT. The chain combines TRBV7-9 with TRBJ2-3, with unresolved D. Trimming left V 2 bases short and J 8 bases short, with 5 bases between. Looked up from germline, CDR1 is SEHNR and CDR2 is FQNEAQ (reference sequence). The CDR3 is made up of 11 amino acids. Using reference TRBV7-9 and TRBJ2-3 for the parts outside the CDR3, the full variable domain is DTGVSQNPRHKITKRGQNVTFRCDPISEHNRLYWYRQTLGQGPEFLTYFQNEAQLEKSRLLSDRFSAERPKGSFSTLEIQRTEQGDSAMYLCASSLQTTQYFGPGTRLTVL.

The V gene is TRBV5-1, the J gene TRBJ2-7; TRBD1 matches 7 bases. This CDR3 spans 17 amino acids. The ends lost 0 bases at V and 1 base at J; junction bases unmatched: 10. From germline, CDR1 is SGHRS and CDR2 YFSETQ. The CDR3 is CASSLAGPGQVSYEQYF. As DNA, the CDR3 is TGCGCCAGCAGCTTGGCCGGTCCCGGACAGGTATCCTACGAGCAGTACTTC. Variable domain in full (rest from reference TRBV5-1 and TRBJ2-7): KAGVTQTPRYLIKTRGQQVTLSCSPISGHRSVSWYQQTPGQGLQFLFEYFSETQRNKGNFPGRFSGRQFSNSRSEMNVSTLELGDSALYLCASSLAGPGQVSYEQYFGPGTRLTVT.